Presented here are 15 T cell receptor beta chains from one specimen sequenced in a study of T cells in Graves' hyperthyroidism and ophthalmopathy. Authors of the study amplified TCR beta CDR3 regions from RNA transcripts. Using the HTBI primer set, a first-round RT-PCR was run on the TCR CDR3. A single record per CDR3 protein comes from TCRdb applying MiXCR to the multiplex PCR reads. The sample carries 300,000 to 450,000 distinct CDR3 sequences, about 17% recorded once. Sequencing used blood. The receptors originated from a woman between 25 and 40 years old with Graves' hyperthyroidism that later progressed to Graves' ophthalmopathy.

V gene TRBV9 combines with J gene TRBJ1-1, with 10 bases lining up with TRBD1. CDR1 SGDLS and CDR2 YYNGEE come from the germline V gene. This CDR3 region has 15 residues. The ends lost 3 bases at V and 4 bases at J; junction bases unmatched: 6. The CDR3 region has the DNA TGTGCCAGCAGCGCAACCGGGACAGGGGTCACTGAAGCTTTCTTT. Translated: CASSATGTGVTEAFF.

This clonotype has more than one count but fewer than ten. The rearrangement links TRBV19 to TRBJ2-7; D gene ambiguous. Trimming removed 10 bases at V and 3 bases at J, with 10 bases between. Germline V gene sequence: CDR1 LNHDA, CDR2 SQIVND (reference sequence). The CDR3 is 11 amino acids. This CDR3 reads CATLFGYEQYF. The CDR3, as DNA: TGTGCCACCCTCTTCGGCTACGAGCAGTACTTC.

This clonotype showed up many times. The chain employs TRBV11-2 and TRBJ2-7; 12 bases align to TRBD2. CDR3 length: 14 amino acids. Germline loops: CDR1 SGHAT, CDR2 FQNNGV. J was trimmed by 2 bases and V by 6 bases; bases with no gene match: 2. The CDR3 DNA is TGTGCCAGCAGTTGGACTAGCGGGGCCTACGAGCAGTACTTC. Protein: CASSWTSGAYEQYF.

This clonotype was observed a few times. V gene TRBV29-1 combines with J gene TRBJ2-1, with TRBD1 matching 9 bases. Germline V CDR1 and CDR2: SQVTM, ANQGSEA. With V trimmed by 6 bases and J by 8 bases, 14 bases remained unmatched. The CDR3 is 15 amino acids. Here the CDR3 reads CSVDGRDRAGHEQFF. CDR3 coding DNA: TGCAGCGTAGACGGCCGGGACAGGGCCGGGCATGAGCAGTTCTTC.

This clonotype was recorded many times. This chain joins TRBV14 and TRBJ2-3; no reliable D call. Trimming pared 5 bases from V and 5 bases from J, leaving 23 bases between. The CDR3 has 17 residues. Germline V gives CDR1 SGHDN, CDR2 FVKESK. The CDR3 protein is CASSTRRQPRVLDTQYF. Here the CDR3 DNA reads TGTGCCAGCAGCACAAGAAGGCAACCCCGAGTCTTAGATACGCAGTATTTT.

This clonotype showed up many times. This chain uses TRBV29-1 with TRBJ2-1; D is tentatively TRBD1 or TRBD2 (5 bases each). The ends were cut back, 4 bases at V and 10 bases at J, with 20 bases in the middle. This CDR3 has 14 residues. Looked up from germline, CDR1 is SQVTM and CDR2 is ANQGSEA. CDR3 DNA sequence: TGCAGCGTTGGTGGGCCAGGGCAACTAGAGGAGCAGTTCTTC. It specifies CSVGGPGQLEEQFF.

This clonotype has at least ten counts. The junction differs from germline at one of its ends, possibly a read error. V gene TRBV20-1 combines with J gene TRBJ2-5; 8 bases are shared with TRBD1. This CDR3 comprises 14 residues. Germline V gene data show CDR1 as DFQATT and CDR2 as SNEGSKA (reference sequence). The CDR3: CSARAWTGRETQYF. CDR3 DNA: TGCAGTGCGAGAGCATGGACAGGGCGGGAGACCCAGTACTTC.

The table lists this clonotype with many counts. The V gene is TRBV28, the J gene TRBJ1-6; 7 positions agree with TRBD1. Germline CDR1 reads MDHEN; CDR2 reads SYDVKM. The CDR3 consists of 14 residues. The V gene end was trimmed by 5 bases and the J gene end by 7 bases; junction bases not matched to a gene: 5. The CDR3 region is CASSPGQKNSPLHF. The CDR3 nucleotides read TGTGCCAGCAGTCCGGGACAGAAAAATTCACCCCTCCACTTT.

This clonotype showed up just a few times. J is TRBJ2-1 and V is TRBV28; TRBD2 matches at 7 bases. The CDR3 is 15 amino acids. Trimming at V came to 2 bases and at J to 3 bases, leaving 4 bases not matched to a gene. Looked up from germline, CDR1 is MDHEN and CDR2 is SYDVKM. The CDR3 sequence: CASSLLAELYNEQFF. Written as DNA, the CDR3 is TGTGCCAGCAGTTTACTAGCGGAGCTCTACAATGAGCAGTTCTTC. The variable domain in full, with the rest retrieved from reference TRBV28 and TRBJ2-1, is DVKVTQSSRYLVKRTGEKVFLECVQDMDHENMFWYRQDPGLGLRLIYFSYDVKMKEKGDIPEGYSVSREKKERFSLILESASTNQTSMYLCASSLLAELYNEQFFGPGTRLTVL.

There are many counts of this clonotype. The gene calls are TRBV27 and TRBJ1-5, with D perhaps TRBD1 (5 bases). Germline V gives CDR1 MNHEY, CDR2 SMNVEV (reference sequence). There are 15 residues in the CDR3. Trimming removed 5 bases at V and 3 bases at J, with 14 bases between. As DNA, the CDR3 is TGTGCCAGCAGTAGGCAGGGTCGGGACAATCAGCCCCAGCATTTT. Its protein is CASSRQGRDNQPQHF.

This chain joins TRBV19 and TRBJ2-6; D gene unclear. V lost 0 bases, J lost 0 bases, and 6 bases lay in between. This CDR3 region has 16 residues. Per the germline V gene, CDR1 is LNHDA and CDR2 is SQIVND (reference sequence). CDR3 in amino acids: CASSIEPGSGANVLTF. The CDR3 nucleotides read TGTGCCAGTAGTATAGAGCCAGGCTCTGGGGCCAACGTCCTGACTTTC.

This clonotype occurred many times. This chain connects TRBV12-5 to TRBJ2-3; D is perhaps TRBD1 (5 bases). Trimming shortened V by 7 bases and J by 1 base, and 15 bases separated the two germline ends. CDR3 length: 15 residues. The V gene's germline CDR1 is LGHNT and CDR2 FRNRAP. CDR3 loop: CASAPGHLGTDTQYF. The CDR3 DNA reads as TGTGCTAGTGCTCCCGGACACCTCGGCACAGATACGCAGTATTTT.

This clonotype was counted once. The rearrangement joins TRBV20-1 to TRBJ2-7, with TRBD1 identical over 8 bases. Germline trimming cut 6 bases from V and 3 bases from J; bases unmatched to any gene: 7. The CDR3 totals 13 residues. Germline V gene data show CDR1 as DFQATT and CDR2 as SNEGSKA (reference sequence). The CDR3 protein is CSARGQVDYEQYF. In DNA form, the CDR3 reads TGCAGTGCGCGGGGACAGGTCGACTACGAGCAGTACTTC.

This chain connects TRBV3-1 to TRBJ2-4, with D uncertain. Trimming cost V 2 bases and J 5 bases, with 10 bases left between them. The CDR3 extends over 14 amino acids. The germline gives CDR1 LGHDT, CDR2 YNNKEL (reference sequence). The CDR3 loop is CASSQSVAENIQYF. Here the CDR3 DNA reads TGTGCCAGCAGCCAATCTGTCGCAGAAAACATTCAGTACTTC.

This clonotype turned up a few times. The chain uses TRBV9 and TRBJ1-6; D gene ambiguous. This CDR3 spans 15 amino acids. Per the germline V gene, CDR1 is SGDLS and CDR2 is YYNGEE. Trimming shortened V by 4 bases and J by 0 bases, and 8 bases separated the two germline ends. The CDR3 DNA reads as TGTGCCAGCAGCCGAGTGAGCTCCTATAATTCACCCCTCCACTTT. Protein product: CASSRVSSYNSPLHF.